This entry concerns a single T cell receptor beta chain. The antigen it binds to is not known. Per-base qualities were not stored, and no clone one base away is much larger. The cohort consisted of hundreds of healthy bone marrow donors. All cohort members were sampled while nominally healthy, although unrecorded immune exposures were likely present. The donor was CMV seronegative and was included in the group of hundreds of seronegative cohort members. A peripheral blood sample was provided by each donor, and peripheral blood mononuclear cells were used for TCR beta sequencing. The Qiagen DNeasy Blood Extraction Kit was used to extract genomic DNA from the blood cell samples. The data were taken from a study of cytomegalovirus exposure and HLA in healthy donors (dated by TCRdb to about 2017). Context from the whole study: An earlier analysis of around 600 of the donors reported about 250 Gb of sequence data and around 110 million unique TCR beta sequences from roughly 200 million T cells. Roughly 300 gigabases of sequencing data and roughly 90 million unique TCR sequences were included in an early release covering several hundred HLA-typed donors. Among the roughly 410 genotyped donors, around 81% belonged to the genetic ancestry cluster associated with self-reported Caucasian donors. The study aimed to test whether cataloging public T cell receptors could reveal signatures of past pathogen exposure. The study used immunosequencing to profile the T cell repertoires of 666 subjects and linked those repertoires to cytomegalovirus serostatus. In addition to the first cohort of approximately 670 subjects, a separate validation cohort of around 110 different subjects was used. To predict cytomegalovirus infection status, the study brought together high-throughput TCR immunosequencing, statistical association of individual TCRs with disease status, and machine learning. In a later analysis, previously published TCR beta repertoires from some 640 donors were re-analyzed and high-resolution HLA genotyping was added so that TCR occurrence patterns could be studied. Rather than drawing on any new phenotypic data, the later analysis identified candidate immune exposures from TCR beta sequences and the way those sequences occurred across donors. In an earlier analysis of a few hundred of the donors, high-throughput TCR beta sequencing was used to judge whether each TCR beta V gene segment behaved as functional or pseudogenic. Donor age, sex, ethnicity and CMV serostatus were compiled together with the repertoire data. A later genetic analysis used genome-wide SNP genotypes for about three fifths of the 666 donors, treating that subset as a discovery cohort. All discovery cohort repertoires had been generated using a single sequencing platform. HLA typing included class I and class II loci at four-digit resolution. Typing coverage differed by locus: A, B, C, DRB1 and DQB1 were typed in roughly 629-640 donors, DQA1 in 522, DPA1 in approximately 600, and DPB1 in approximately 450. Because of strong linkage in the cohort, roughly 5 DR-DQ haplotypes were treated as single units for association and clustering. Among approximately 370 genotyped donors of the cohort, an average of roughly 230,000 unique TCR beta nucleotide sequences was sequenced per donor, of which 15% to 20% were non-productive. What the research found in general, with its limitations: V-gene and J-gene trimming of TCR beta chains was associated with a missense DCLRE1C variant in a later genetic analysis, and the association was replicated in an independent cohort. The classifier was reported to diagnose cytomegalovirus status with high specificity and sensitivity in both the original cohort and the validation cohort. This cohort had only TCR beta chains sequenced, and the lack of alpha or paired-chain data limited which features could be detected. Compared with equally common non-associated chains, HLA-associated TCR beta chains in a later analysis were more clonally expanded and had lower generation probabilities. Assigning TCR associations to individual alleles was difficult when HLA alleles, especially DR and DQ, strongly co-occurred. In the study, 150 to 200 TCR beta chains were listed as associated with cytomegalovirus. The presence/absence analyses assumed that sequencing depth was roughly uniform across donors, and that assumption may not be true. A cluster of highly shared sequence variants was judged likely to represent a technical artifact of the sequencing pipeline. Some IMGT-functional V segments, including TRBV6-2 and TRBV6-3, could not be told apart with the 87-base-pair reads, so those segments were excluded. Correlated functional status among segregating V segments might be attributable to linkage disequilibrium, but an unknown experimental factor could not be ruled out. Because HLA typing was missing for some donors at each locus, association tests included only the typed subset. Most TCR sequences were observed very rarely across donors, whereas some public TCRs were present in many individuals. According to a later analysis, most CMV-associated TCR beta chains appeared to be HLA-restricted, and the HLA associations seemed to be driven largely by CMV exposure. According to a later genetic analysis, donors in an Asian-associated ancestry cluster had fewer N-insertions in productive TCRs than the roughly 700-donor mean. According to a later analysis, parvovirus B19, influenza, CMV and Epstein-Barr virus appeared linked to several top co-occurrence clusters. An earlier analysis of some 590 of the donors showed that most TCR beta V segments appeared in productive rearrangements either about 87% or about 30% of the time, which broadly matched IMGT annotations. Specific HLA alleles were associated with 16,951 TCR beta sequences at a false discovery rate of 0.05 in a later analysis. A further reported finding was that TCR beta sequences accurately predicted the HLA-A and HLA-B alleles for most subjects in the first cohort. A few of the identified cytomegalovirus-associated TCR beta chains were confirmed in vitro to be specific for cytomegalovirus antigens. According to a later analysis, TCR association rates differed among HLA loci, with DRB1 alleles showing the most associated TCRs and HLA-C alleles showing the fewest. Some 16 rarely observed V segments, including chromosome 9 orphons, were excluded from the earlier analysis of some 590 of the donors because counts were too low. The only immune exposure information available for the cohort was CMV serostatus. According to the authors, the approach could potentially be generalized to other disease states and immunological phenotypes.

The library relied on the immunoSEQ multiplex PCR assay. The multiplex PCR relied on a mix of 60 forward primers for TCR Vbeta segments and 13 reverse primers for TCR Jbeta segments. The CDR3 region of rearranged TCR beta genes was amplified from genomic DNA with a multiplex PCR assay. The amplified TCR beta libraries were sequenced on the Illumina HiSeq System as 87-base-pair reads. The authors processed their data as follows. Across the roughly 600 repertoires, a later analysis counted roughly 77 million unique TCR beta chains, approximately 10 million of which were shared by at least two donors. Raw reads were error-corrected and collapsed into unique sequences by a nearest-neighbor algorithm in which closely related sequences were merged to remove PCR and sequencing errors. To assign V, D and J gene segments, CDR3 sequences were aligned to IMGT reference sequences. For a sequence to be retained, a match of at least six nucleotides to both a V gene segment and a J gene segment was required. A rearrangement was called productive if the CDR3 had no stop codons and remained in frame with V and J, and every other rearrangement was called non-productive. CDR3 was defined by IMGT convention, running from the second conserved V-encoded cysteine to the conserved J-encoded phenylalanine. The earlier analysis of fewer than 700 of the donors excluded sequences that lacked an unambiguous match to a single V gene segment. In an earlier analysis of about 590 of the donors, a V segment was called functional when productive rearrangements were above 56.7%, and segregating when the standard deviation between donors exceeded 5%. A statistical classification framework was built to diagnose cytomegalovirus status from the catalog of TCR beta chain sequences. In a later analysis, V and J genes were assigned by comparing TCR nucleotide sequences against IMGT/GENE-DB human TR gene sequences. Using the TCRdist pipeline, a later analysis assigned CDR3 sequences along with most-parsimonious VDJ recombination scenarios. In a later analysis, every TCR beta chain was defined by the combination of its CDR3 amino acid sequence and its V-gene family, and reads without a unique V-gene family were dropped. In a later analysis, around 650 highly shared, low-generation-probability nucleotide sequences were removed to address suspected cross-contamination and a sequencing artifact. In a later analysis, a clonal expansion index for each public chain was calculated from normalized within-repertoire ranks of inferred template counts. In a later analysis, generation probabilities were computed with a VDJ recombination model fitted to out-of-frame rearrangements, and the resulting probabilities were checked against IGoR. In a later analysis, TCR-TCR, TCR-HLA and TCR-CMV co-occurrence was scored with hypergeometric tests, and a repertoire-size bias correction was applied to TCR pairs. In a later analysis, false discovery rates were estimated by permuting HLA or CMV assignments 20 times. In a later analysis, co-occurring TCRs were grouped using DBSCAN, with TCRdist sequence similarity added in when clustering inside HLA-allele-positive subsets. Co-occurrence clustering excluded repertoires with fewer than 30,000 or more than 120,000 public chains, plus five with anomalous nucleotide sharing. This immuneACCESS table, as held by TCRdb, lists in-frame sequences with V and J called but not all clones. Of the missing ones, under half trace to an unresolved V gene in checked studies; the others have no known cause. V, J and clone size reflect that table, while D and trimming were determined from the DNA. The sample contains 110,000 or so clones, about 81% of them found a single time. The ten largest clones capture 2% to 2.5% of the sample.

Deletion took 5 bases off V and 8 bases off J, with a span of 15 bases between the germline ends. From its cysteine to its phenylalanine, the CDR3 spans 14 amino acids. Only CDR3 DNA remains: 42 bases, in frame from the first base. Per the germline V gene, KGHSH is the CDR1 and LQKENI is the CDR2. This sequence was found in a man under 40 in good health and CMV-seronegative. Sequencing was carried out using PBMCs. The chain joins TRBV18 to TRBJ1-4, with a tentative D gene TRBD1 over 5 matching bases. The DNA sequence is as follows: TGTGCCAGCTCATCATCCGGGGGGGACGAAAAACTGTTTTTT. Its protein product is CASSSSGGDEKLFF.